Given below is one TCR beta chain in context. This clone's antigen is unknown. Base qualities are missing; no much larger clone stands one base away. These data originate in a study of T cell repertoires in cytomegalovirus infection (dated by TCRdb to between 2019 and 2020). About the investigation overall: The peptide stimulations were aimed at well-studied HLA-B-restricted epitopes as well as recently identified HLA-C-restricted CMV epitopes, whose presentation resists viral immunomodulation. Donor HLA type was relevant to the analysis, as public TCR beta signatures indicated carriage of CMV infection together with the matching HLA type. What the study reported, not specific to this receptor: In the ex vivo response, HLA-C-restricted CMV-specific TCR beta clonotypes were dominant, and in two of eight donors the single most frequent clonotype came from this HLA-C-restricted group. In both this cohort and an independent roughly 330-donor cohort, the cumulative frequency of public TCR beta family members distinguished carriers of CMV infection plus the relevant HLA type.

The treatment or condition label, as the study defines it: in vitro stimulation with specific CMV peptide epitopes to enrich CMV-specific T cells. TCRdb records Illumina HiSeq 1500 as the sequencer. Starting from the raw public reads, TCRdb applied fastp trimming at Q25, assembled clones with MiXCR and retained in-frame beta chains. Rows with a matching CDR3 protein are joined into one entry that keeps the most common DNA and genes. This sample is represented by roughly 160,000 distinct CDR3 sequences; less than 25% of them were singletons. Together, the top ten hold under 30% of the sample. Measured from the cysteine to the phenylalanine, the CDR3 is 13 residues long. The kept DNA is CDR3 alone, 39 bases in frame from the first base. Trimming removed 0 bases from V and 5 bases from J, leaving 5 bases between the germline ends. CDR1 is given as SGHTA and CDR2 as FQGNSA, both from the germline V gene.

This sequence uses TRBV7-2 and TRBJ2-1, and TRBD1 may be the D gene, going by 5 matching bases. The clonotype was recovered from a human donor in good health (CMV status not recorded). Some clones in this sample may be carry-over from other donors' samples. The sample in question was CD8+ T cells from cultured PBMCs, obtained from culture after CMV antigen stimulation. The CDR3 in this case is CASSLAGHNEQFF. The DNA sequence is given as TGTGCCAGCAGCTTAGCGGGGCACAATGAGCAGTTCTTC.